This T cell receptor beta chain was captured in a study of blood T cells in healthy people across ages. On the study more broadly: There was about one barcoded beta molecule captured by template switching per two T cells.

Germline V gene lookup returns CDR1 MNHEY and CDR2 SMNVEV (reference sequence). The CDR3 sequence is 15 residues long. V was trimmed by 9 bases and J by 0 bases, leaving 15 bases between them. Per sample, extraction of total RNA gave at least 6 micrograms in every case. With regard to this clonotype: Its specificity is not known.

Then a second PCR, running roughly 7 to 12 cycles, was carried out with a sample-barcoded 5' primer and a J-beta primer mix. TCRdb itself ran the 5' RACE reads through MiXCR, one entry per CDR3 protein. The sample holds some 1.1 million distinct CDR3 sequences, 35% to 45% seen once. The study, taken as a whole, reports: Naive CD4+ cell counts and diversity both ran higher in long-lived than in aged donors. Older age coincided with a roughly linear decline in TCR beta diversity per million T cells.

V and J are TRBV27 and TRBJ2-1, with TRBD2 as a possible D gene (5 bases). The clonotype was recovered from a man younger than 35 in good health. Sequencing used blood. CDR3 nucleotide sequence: TGTGCCAGTTCCTACGGGGTCGGCTCCTACAATGAGCAGTTCTTC. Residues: CASSYGVGSYNEQFF.